This T cell receptor beta chain was captured in a study of blood T cell repertoires in COVID-19. In the study overall: In each case, the material was cDNA or gDNA derived from T cells, B-cell-depleted T cells, or PBMCs.

Methods used by the authors: Reference gene primer amplification in the assay estimated nucleated cell counts. Assay used: immunoSEQ multiplex PCR; TCRdb lists only in-frame clones, some missing. D and trimming were read from the DNA, whereas the V and J calls and clone size are those reported in that table. The table lists approximately 100,000 clones, approximately 92% of them singletons. This CDR3 spans 14 amino acids. Germline assignment: CDR1 SEHNR and CDR2 FQNEAQ (reference sequence). J gave up 7 bases and V 7 bases, and 10 bases lay outside the gene matches. This clonotype was obtained from a middle-aged man with active COVID-19. Sequenced input: peripheral blood. The chain joins TRBV7-9 to TRBJ2-4; 7 bases are a match to TRBD1. In nucleotides, the CDR3 is TGTGCCAGCACAACACAGGGGACGTCGAACATTCAGTACTTC. Translated: CASTTQGTSNIQYF.